The next 25 T cell receptor beta chains were all read from a single sample in a study of shared clonotypes between healthy human individuals. The table came from immunoSEQ multiplex PCR; TCRdb's copy has only in-frame clones and leaves some out. The sample lists 2 million to 2.5 million clones; around 96% were seen once. Naive CD8 cells lacked CD45RO and underwent positive selection for CCR7, leaving out terminally differentiated effector memory CD45RA+ cells. Sequenced input: naive CD8+ T cells sorted from blood. These receptors were collected from a man aged 18-30 years in good health.

The V gene is TRBV9, the J gene TRBJ2-5; 10 nucleotides agree with TRBD2. This CDR3 has 19 residues. The V and J ends lost 2 bases and 4 bases, in that order; junction bases with no gene match: 17. Germline-derived CDR1 and CDR2 are SGDLS and YYNGEE. The CDR3 loop is CASSVYGLADPQWGETQYF. For the CDR3, the DNA is TGTGCCAGCAGCGTTTACGGACTAGCGGATCCCCAATGGGGAGAGACCCAGTACTTC.

J is TRBJ2-3 and V is TRBV19, with D hard to call. The germline V gene encodes CDR1 LNHDA and CDR2 SQIVND (reference sequence). This CDR3 contains 15 residues. Between the trimmed V and J ends, which lost 3 bases and 0 bases, there was a span of 10 bases. CDR3 residues: CASSILPASTDTQYF. Here the CDR3 DNA reads TGTGCCAGTAGTATTTTACCAGCCAGCACAGATACGCAGTATTTT. The full variable domain, its missing parts supplied by reference TRBV19 and TRBJ2-3, is DGGITQSPKYLFRKEGQNVTLSCEQNLNHDAMYWYRQDPGQGLRLIYYSQIVNDFQKGDIAEGYSVSREKKESFPLTVTSAQKNPTAFYLCASSILPASTDTQYFGPGTRLTVL.

This chain uses TRBV18 with TRBJ1-2; the D gene is possibly TRBD1 (6 bases). The CDR3 is made up of 14 amino acids. Germline CDR1 is KGHSH and CDR2 is LQKENI. V lost 2 bases and J 3 bases, leaving 10 bases between the germline ends. In DNA, the CDR3 is TGTGCCAGCTCACCATACGAGGGGGACTATGGCTACACCTTC. This encodes CASSPYEGDYGYTF.

CDR3 in DNA: TGTGCCAGCAGCTTAATACTAGCGGGAGGGCCGGATCAAGAGACCCAGTACTTC. It codes for CASSLILAGGPDQETQYF. V gene TRBV7-8 combines with J gene TRBJ2-5; 13 positions agree with TRBD2. Germline CDR1 and CDR2: SGHVS and FQNEAQ. CDR3 length: 18 amino acids. Unmatched junction bases numbered 8, after V lost 2 bases and J lost 2 bases.

The rearrangement joins TRBV4-3 to TRBJ2-1; TRBD1 might be the D (5 bases). CDR1 is LGHNA, CDR2 YSLEER, per germline. The CDR3 covers 17 residues. The ends were cut back, 0 bases at V and 8 bases at J, with 20 bases in the middle. The CDR3 reads CASSQDPGSPANDEQFF. For the CDR3, the DNA is TGCGCCAGCAGCCAAGATCCAGGGTCCCCAGCAAACGATGAGCAGTTCTTC.

CDR3 protein: CASSLEWGSYNEQFF. The CDR3 coding sequence is TGCGCCAGCAGCTTGGAGTGGGGTTCCTACAATGAGCAGTTCTTC. V is TRBV5-1 and J is TRBJ2-1; no definite D call. Germline values: CDR1 SGHRS, CDR2 YFSETQ. There are 15 residues in the CDR3. Trimming shortened V by 0 bases and J by 1 base, and 8 bases separated the two germline ends.

This chain connects TRBV27 to TRBJ2-3, with TRBD1 matching over 9 bases. V was clipped by 8 bases and J by 0 bases; unmatched bases: 3. Germline V gives CDR1 MNHEY, CDR2 SMNVEV (reference sequence). The CDR3 is 14 residues long. The CDR3 sequence: CASLGQGSTDTQYF. In DNA, the CDR3 is TGTGCCAGCCTAGGACAGGGGAGCACAGATACGCAGTATTTT.

V gene TRBV5-1 combines with J gene TRBJ1-1; TRBD1 might be the D (6 bases). The CDR3 length is 15 residues. The germline gives CDR1 SGHRS, CDR2 YFSETQ. Trimming took 2 bases from V and 3 from J, leaving 14 bases between them. CDR3 coding DNA: TGCGCCAGCAGCTTCCGGGGGCGCGACGACACTGAAGCTTTCTTT. This translates into CASSFRGRDDTEAFF.

This clone was counted once. This sample also contains other DNA sequences that code for the same CDR3. The genes are TRBV29-1 and TRBJ1-1; no definite D call. This CDR3 has 13 residues. V was shortened by 0 bases and J by 2 bases, with 7 bases between the two germline ends. Germline CDR1 SQVTM, CDR2 ANQGSEA. The CDR3 spells CSVEEGLNTEAFF. For the CDR3, the DNA is TGCAGCGTTGAAGAAGGGCTCAACACTGAAGCTTTCTTT.

The chain carries TRBV10-1 and TRBJ2-7, with D possibly TRBD2 on 5 matching bases. V lost 0 bases and J lost 2, with 14 bases in between. CDR3 length: 16 residues. Germline V gene sequence: CDR1 WNHNN, CDR2 SYGVQD (reference sequence). CDR3 DNA sequence: TGCGCCAGCAGTGAGTCGACGGAGGCTGGTCCCTACGAGCAGTACTTC. Translating it yields CASSESTEAGPYEQYF.

The rearrangement joins TRBV6-1 to TRBJ1-1; D is undetermined. CDR1 and CDR2 (germline): MNHNS, SASEGT. The V and J ends lost 0 bases and 6 bases respectively, with 14 bases between them. The CDR3 runs to 15 residues. Here the CDR3 reads CASSEARVVSAEAFF. The CDR3, as DNA: TGTGCCAGCAGTGAAGCAAGGGTAGTTTCGGCTGAAGCTTTCTTT.

The genes are TRBV10-3 and TRBJ2-2, with 9 positions matching TRBD1. Germline loops: CDR1 ENHRY, CDR2 SYGVKD. V dropped 6 bases and J dropped 1; count of bases not matched to a gene: 6. CDR3 length: 16 amino acids. Written as DNA, the CDR3 is TGTGCCATCAGCACTCCGGGACAGGGGAACACCGGGGAGCTGTTTTTT. Its protein is CAISTPGQGNTGELFF.

The chain carries TRBV27 and TRBJ1-5; D is unresolved. V was trimmed by 9 bases and J by 2 bases, leaving 14 bases between them. This CDR3 is built from 14 residues. CDR1 and CDR2 (germline): MNHEY, SMNVEV (reference sequence). The CDR3 loop is CASRNIGCNQPQHF. For the CDR3, the DNA is TGTGCCAGTCGGAACATCGGCTGCAATCAGCCCCAGCATTTT.

The rearrangement links TRBV6-5 to TRBJ2-7; D gene uncertain. The germline V gene encodes CDR1 MNHEY and CDR2 SVGAGI. This CDR3 spans 13 amino acids. Trimming took 6 bases from V and 0 from J, leaving 9 bases between them. CDR3 sequence reads: CASSLTYSYEQYF. CDR3 DNA sequence: TGTGCCAGCAGCTTGACCTACTCCTACGAGCAGTACTTC.

The rearrangement joins TRBV6-1 to TRBJ2-2; D perhaps matches TRBD1 (6 bases). The CDR3 runs to 17 residues. Germline V CDR1 and CDR2: MNHNS, SASEGT. V was cut by 3 bases and J by 3 bases, with 17 bases left in between. For the CDR3, the DNA is TGTGCCAGCAGTGATTACCTACAGGGATATTACACCGGGGAGCTGTTTTTT. It specifies CASSDYLQGYYTGELFF.

About this clone: Other nucleotide sequences from this sample produce the same CDR3. The chain uses TRBV7-9 and TRBJ2-7, with D uncertain. The V and J ends lost 5 bases and 0 bases respectively, with 5 bases between them. CDR3 length equals 12 residues. Germline V CDR1 and CDR2: SEHNR, FQNEAQ (reference sequence). CDR3: CASSLSSYEQYF. The CDR3 DNA is TGTGCCAGCAGCCTGAGCTCCTACGAGCAGTACTTC.

The chain couples TRBV6-5 to TRBJ2-7, with D possibly being TRBD1 (5 bases). From germline, CDR1 is MNHEY and CDR2 SVGAGI. The CDR3 spans 14 residues. V was cut by 0 bases and J by 6 bases, with 12 bases left in between. The DNA of the CDR3 is TGTGCCAGCAGTTACTCGGCAGGGAAGGGCGAGCAGTACTTC. It yields the protein CASSYSAGKGEQYF.

The V gene is TRBV7-9, the J gene TRBJ1-6; 7 bases map to TRBD1. This CDR3 has 18 amino acids. J was trimmed by 0 bases and V by 6 bases; bases with no gene match: 11. Germline V gene data show CDR1 as SEHNR and CDR2 as FQNEAQ (reference sequence). CDR3 sequence: CASRPAEDRSSYNSPLHF. Written as DNA, the CDR3 is TGTGCCAGCAGGCCAGCCGAGGACAGGAGCTCCTATAATTCACCCCTCCACTTT.

As DNA, the CDR3 is TGTGCCAGCAGTGACCCCCAGGGAACAGATACGCAGTATTTT. This sequence encodes CASSDPQGTDTQYF. The gene calls are TRBV6-4 and TRBJ2-3; D possibly corresponds to TRBD1 (5 bases). The V end lost 2 bases, the J end lost 3 bases, and 9 bases lay between the germline ends. Germline assignment: CDR1 MRHNA and CDR2 SNTAGT. The CDR3 spans 14 residues.

Comments on this clone: Other nucleotide sequences in the sample specify the same CDR3. The chain uses TRBV28 and TRBJ1-1; D unresolved. CDR3 size: 13 residues. V was trimmed by 3 bases and J by 3 bases, leaving 8 bases between them. Germline V lookup: CDR1 MDHEN, CDR2 SYDVKM. This chain's CDR3 is CASSFRGYTEAFF. The CDR3 DNA follows: TGTGCCAGCAGTTTCCGAGGGTACACTGAAGCTTTCTTT.

In regard to this clone: This CDR3 is also generated by other DNA sequences in the sample. J is TRBJ2-7 and V is TRBV6-1; the D is unclear. Germline lookup yields CDR1 MNHNS and CDR2 SASEGT. The V end was cut by 5 bases, the J end by 2 bases, with 10 bases between. The CDR3 consists of 13 residues. DNA of the CDR3: TGTGCCAGCAGTTGGACGGATACCTACGAGCAGTACTTC. Amino acids: CASSWTDTYEQYF.

The chain recombines TRBV9 with TRBJ2-3, with 12 positions matching TRBD2. The CDR3 runs 16 residues. V lost 4 bases and J lost 6; bases outside the gene matches: 9. Germline V CDR1 and CDR2: SGDLS, YYNGEE. This CDR3 is CASSLWTSGTRDTQYF. Written as DNA, the CDR3 is TGTGCCAGCAGCCTGTGGACTAGCGGGACAAGGGATACGCAGTATTTT.

This clone was seen only once. V usage is TRBV14 and J usage is TRBJ2-2; D not resolved. CDR1 and CDR2 (germline): SGHDN, FVKESK. V was trimmed by 1 base and J by 7 bases, leaving 4 bases between them. The CDR3 consists of 12 residues. The CDR3 coding sequence is TGTGCCAGCAGCCAAGGCAACGGGGAGCTGTTTTTT. This sequence encodes CASSQGNGELFF. Based on the CDR3 plus reference TRBV14 and TRBJ2-2, the full variable domain is EAGVTQFPSHSVIEKGQTVTLRCDPISGHDNLYWYRRVMGKEIKFLLHFVKESKQDESGMPNNRFLAERTGGTYSTLKVQPAELEDSGVYFCASSQGNGELFFGEGSRLTVL.

The J gene is TRBJ2-3, the V gene TRBV29-1, with TRBD2 identical over 9 bases. The germline CDR1 and CDR2 sequences are SQVTM and ANQGSEA. The CDR3 contains 15 residues. Unmatched junction bases numbered 11, after V lost 7 bases and J lost 3 bases. The CDR3 DNA follows: TGCAGCGCTATTCAAGCGGGGGGCGGGACAGATACGCAGTATTTT. It is translated as CSAIQAGGGTDTQYF.

The chain joins TRBV29-1 to TRBJ2-7; 8 nucleotides agree with TRBD2. V was clipped by 0 bases and J by 5 bases; unmatched bases: 6. The CDR3 loop spans 14 amino acids. From germline, CDR1 is SQVTM and CDR2 ANQGSEA. The DNA for the CDR3 is TGCAGCGTTGAAGATCATAGCGGGAACGACGAGCAGTACTTC. It yields the protein CSVEDHSGNDEQYF.